This is a list of T cell receptor beta chains from one sample in a study of blood T cells in healthy people across ages. Each CDR3 protein is one row after TCRdb ran MiXCR on the 5' RACE reads. The sample has about 970,000 distinct CDR3 sequences, just over 50% seen once. Sequencing used blood. The receptors stem from a woman aged 60-70 years in good health. Each CDR3 is given without its conserved first and last residue. A D gene is named only where the DNA matches it firmly.

SVAGGGSYNEQF | TRBJ2-1 | TRBV29-1 | NA
ASRTSSGRLAKNIQY | TRBJ2-4 | TRBV27 | TRBD2
ASSLVSFLGGAGETQY | TRBJ2-5 | TRBV5-1 | NA
SILHSSYEQY | TRBJ2-7 | TRBV29-1 | NA
ASRTWTEAKNIQY | TRBJ2-4 | TRBV2 | NA
SAGTGDSEQY | TRBJ2-7 | TRBV29-1 | NA
ASSVARLNEQF | TRBJ2-1 | TRBV7-2 | NA
ASSLFGRGARNYEQY | TRBJ2-7 | TRBV12-3/TRBV12-4 | TRBD2
SVVHGTYEQY | TRBJ2-7 | TRBV29-1 | NA
ASSNTGRRPQQF | TRBJ2-1 | TRBV28 | NA
ASSLAGGWNEQY | TRBJ2-7 | TRBV12-3/TRBV12-4 | TRBD2
SASSQGASGIDEQF | TRBJ2-1 | TRBV20-1 | NA
ASSVHMDTEAF | TRBJ1-1 | TRBV6-1 | NA
ASSLAGEDTQY | TRBJ2-3 | TRBV27 | NA
ASSKEGVAGDNEQF | TRBJ2-1 | TRBV21-1 | NA
ASSWELGWRGTDTQY | TRBJ2-3 | TRBV12-3/TRBV12-4 | NA
ASRADRQHNEQF | TRBJ2-1 | TRBV3-1 | TRBD1
ATSRGPYEQY | TRBJ2-7 | TRBV15 | NA
ASSYSGGGQPQH | TRBJ1-5 | TRBV6-5 | NA
SVRRVAGAPAPLFGNEQY | TRBJ2-5 | TRBV29-1 | TRBD2
ASSPITSGANEQF | TRBJ2-1 | TRBV18 | TRBD2
ASTDRGGYGYT | TRBJ1-2 | TRBV18 | TRBD1
SAAKGGTSAHNEQF | TRBJ2-1 | TRBV20-1 | TRBD2
SGDRSDPGTDTQY | TRBJ2-3 | TRBV20-1 | TRBD1
ASSLFASGPTDTQY | TRBJ2-3 | TRBV28 | TRBD2
ASSLAPKSVPGYT | TRBJ1-2 | TRBV7-9 | NA